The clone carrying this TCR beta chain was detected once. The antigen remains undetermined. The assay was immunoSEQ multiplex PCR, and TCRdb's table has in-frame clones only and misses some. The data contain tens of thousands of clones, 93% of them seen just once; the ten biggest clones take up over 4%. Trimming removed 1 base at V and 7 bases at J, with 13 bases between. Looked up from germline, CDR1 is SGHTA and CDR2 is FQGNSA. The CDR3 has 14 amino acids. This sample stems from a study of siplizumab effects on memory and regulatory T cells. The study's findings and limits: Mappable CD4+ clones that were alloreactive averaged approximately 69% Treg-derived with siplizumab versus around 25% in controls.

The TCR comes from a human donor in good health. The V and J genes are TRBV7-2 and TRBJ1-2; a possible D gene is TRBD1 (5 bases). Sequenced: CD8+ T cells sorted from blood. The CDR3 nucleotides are TGTGCCAGCAGCTTAGAGTGGCAGGGCGGTGGCTACACCTTC. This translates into CASSLEWQGGGYTF.